The 18 T cell receptor beta chains presented below share a single source sample, sequenced in a study of OX40 agonist ivuxolimab in advanced cancers. Profiled with immunoSEQ multiplex PCR; TCRdb holds only in-frame clones, not every one. The data hold tens of thousands of clones, with approximately 90% observed a single time. The sequencing used CD4+ or CD8+ T cells sorted from blood, collected in a trial of the OX40 agonist ivuxolimab. The receptors originated from an adult with an advanced solid tumor such as melanoma, head and neck, liver or kidney cancer.

The chain links TRBV11-3 to TRBJ1-4, with a weak D call TRBD1 (6 bases). Trimming removed 5 bases from V and 1 base from J, with 20 bases in between. The CDR3 loop spans 18 amino acids. Germline CDR1 reads SGHNT; CDR2 reads YENEEA. This CDR3 reads CASSPRTAFKGTNEKLFF. Here the CDR3 DNA reads TGTGCCAGCAGCCCCCGGACAGCTTTCAAGGGAACTAATGAAAAACTGTTTTTT. Full variable domain (rest looked up from reference TRBV11-3 and TRBJ1-4): EAGVVQSPRYKIIEKKQPVAFWCNPISGHNTLYWYLQNLGQGPELLIRYENEEAVDDSQLPKDRFSAERLKGVDSTLKIQPAELGDSAVYLCASSPRTAFKGTNEKLFFGSGTQLSVL.

This rearrangement joins TRBV9 to TRBJ2-7; 16 bases line up with TRBD2. Unmatched junction bases numbered 6, after V lost 3 bases and J lost 0 bases. CDR3 length: 18 residues. The germline V gene has CDR1 SGDLS and CDR2 YYNGEE. CDR3 nucleotides: TGTGCCAGCAGCGAGGGACTAGCGGGAGGGAGAAGCTCCTACGAGCAGTACTTC. This encodes CASSEGLAGGRSSYEQYF.

CDR3 coding DNA: TGTGCCAGCAGCTTGGGGGACGATGGCTACACCTTC. As protein: CASSLGDDGYTF. The V and J genes are TRBV11-2 and TRBJ1-2; a weak D match, TRBD1 (5 bases). Germline values: CDR1 SGHAT, CDR2 FQNNGV. The CDR3 loop spans 12 amino acids. The V gene lost 3 bases and the J gene lost 6 bases, with 8 bases spanning the gap. Complete variable domain (other parts from reference TRBV11-2 and TRBJ1-2): EAGVAQSPRYKIIEKRQSVAFWCNPISGHATLYWYQQILGQGPKLLIQFQNNGVVDDSQLPKDRFSAERLKGVDSTLKIQPAKLEDSAVYLCASSLGDDGYTFGSGTRLTVV.

V and J are TRBV10-3 and TRBJ2-3; TRBD1 might be the D (5 bases). The CDR3 has 13 residues. Germline values: CDR1 ENHRY, CDR2 SYGVKD. V was clipped by 10 bases and J by 3 bases, with 14 bases between them. The CDR3 DNA follows: TGTGCCACCCTCAGGGCAGGGACAGATACGCAGTATTTT. Translating it yields CATLRAGTDTQYF.

This chain uses TRBV5-5 with TRBJ1-2; 7 bases are a match to TRBD1. There are 14 residues in the CDR3. The V gene's germline CDR1 is SGHKS and CDR2 YYEKEE (reference sequence). After removal of 3 bases from V and 3 bases from J, the junction contained 5 bases not matched to a gene. CDR3 bases: TGTGCCAGCAGCTACCCGGGACAGCACTATGGCTACACCTTC. Translation gives CASSYPGQHYGYTF. Full variable domain (outside the CDR3, taken from reference TRBV5-5 and TRBJ1-2): DAGVTQSPTHLIKTRGQQVTLRCSPISGHKSVSWYQQVLGQGPQFIFQYYEKEERGRGNFPDRFSARQFPNYSSELNVNALLLGDSALYLCASSYPGQHYGYTFGSGTRLTVV.

V usage is TRBV7-2 and J usage is TRBJ2-7; D not certain. V lost 1 base and J 2 bases, leaving 6 bases between the germline ends. The CDR3 contains 13 residues. Germline lookup yields CDR1 SGHTA and CDR2 FQGNSA. CDR3 sequence (DNA): TGTGCCAGCAGCTTAGTAGTTACCTACGAGCAGTACTTC. It translates to CASSLVVTYEQYF.

This clone is labeled as medium-sized (0.01 to 0.1%). The rearrangement joins TRBV19 to TRBJ1-1; D might be TRBD1 (6 bases). The CDR3 is 15 residues long. Per the germline V gene, CDR1 is LNHDA and CDR2 is SQIVND (reference sequence). The V end lost 9 bases, the J end lost 4 bases, and 21 bases lay between the germline ends. The CDR3 loop is CASQPGHGGSTEAFF. As DNA, the CDR3 is TGTGCCAGCCAACCGGGACATGGCGGTAGCACTGAAGCTTTCTTT. Filled out from reference TRBV19 and TRBJ1-1, the complete variable domain reads DGGITQSPKYLFRKEGQNVTLSCEQNLNHDAMYWYRQDPGQGLRLIYYSQIVNDFQKGDIAEGYSVSREKKESFPLTVTSAQKNPTAFYLCASQPGHGGSTEAFFGQGTRLTVV.

This rearrangement joins TRBV6-1 to TRBJ1-2; TRBD1 matches at 9 bases. Germline CDR1 reads MNHNS; CDR2 reads SASEGT. Germline trimming cut 7 bases from V and 8 bases from J; bases unmatched to any gene: 11. The CDR3 totals 14 residues. The CDR3 DNA reads TGTGCCAGCACCCGAGAAACAGGGGGCTCGGGCTACACCTTC. The encoded protein is CASTRETGGSGYTF.

The V and J genes are TRBV6-6 and TRBJ1-1, with 11 bases matching TRBD1. Germline V lookup: CDR1 MNHNY, CDR2 SVGAGI (reference sequence). The CDR3 runs to 16 residues. V trimming: 5 bases; J trimming: 0 bases; junction bases outside the gene matches: 5. CDR3 in amino acids: CASSGGTGGMNTEAFF. DNA for the CDR3: TGTGCCAGCAGTGGGGGGACAGGGGGGATGAACACTGAAGCTTTCTTT.

The V gene is TRBV5-1, the J gene TRBJ2-2; 9 nucleotides match TRBD2. The CDR3 is made up of 16 amino acids. From germline, CDR1 is SGHRS and CDR2 YFSETQ. V lost 6 bases and J lost 1; bases outside the gene matches: 7. The CDR3, as DNA: TGCGCCAGCACAAAGACTAGCGGTTTGAACACCGGGGAGCTGTTTTTT. It specifies CASTKTSGLNTGELFF.

This clone was counted a single time. The J gene is TRBJ2-1, the V gene TRBV11-2; tentatively, D is TRBD2 (5 bases). The V gene's germline CDR1 is SGHAT and CDR2 FQNNGV. Trimming removed 2 bases at V and 6 bases at J, with 8 bases between. The CDR3 totals 13 residues. CDR3 bases: TGTGCCAGCAGCTTAAGGCGGGTCAATGAGCAGTTCTTC. Protein sequence: CASSLRRVNEQFF.

CDR3 nucleotide sequence: TGTGCCACCACCGTGGGACTAGCGCCTCAGTACGAGCAGTACTTC. Translating it yields CATTVGLAPQYEQYF. The rearrangement uses TRBV13 and TRBJ2-7, with 10 bases matching TRBD2. This CDR3 contains 15 residues. The V gene's germline CDR1 is PRHDT and CDR2 FYEKMQ (reference sequence). The junction had 13 bases not matched to a gene; V was cut back by 10 bases and J by 4 bases.

The chain recombines TRBV5-4 with TRBJ2-5; D may correspond to TRBD1 or TRBD2 (5 bases each). The germline gives CDR1 SGHNT, CDR2 YYREEE (reference sequence). Trimming removed 1 base at V and 5 bases at J, with 12 bases between. The CDR3 contains 14 residues. The CDR3 nucleotides are TGTGCCAGCAGCTTGAGGTCGGGACGGGAGACCCAGTACTTC. Translated: CASSLRSGRETQYF.

In its sample, this clone was seen a few times. This chain uses TRBV19 with TRBJ2-3; 9 bases fit TRBD2. Per germline, CDR1 LNHDA and CDR2 SQIVND (reference sequence). The CDR3 is made up of 16 amino acids. V lost 5 bases to trimming and J lost 3 bases; unmatched junction nucleotides: 9. The CDR3 nucleotides are TGTGCCAGTAGTGCGGTAGCGGGAGTGGCGACAGATACGCAGTATTTT. The encoded protein is CASSAVAGVATDTQYF.

The rearrangement links TRBV9 to TRBJ2-5; 10 bases line up with TRBD2. Trimming removed 0 bases from V and 2 bases from J; junction bases left unmatched: 4. CDR1 SGDLS and CDR2 YYNGEE come from the germline V gene. The CDR3 length is 16 residues. The CDR3 DNA sequence: TGTGCCAGCAGCGTAGCGGCTAGCGGGGGTCAAGAGACCCAGTACTTC. Its translation is CASSVAASGGQETQYF.

The rearrangement links TRBV7-8 to TRBJ2-2; possibly TRBD2 for D (5 bases). The V gene's germline CDR1 is SGHVS and CDR2 FQNEAQ. The CDR3 consists of 12 residues. The germline V and J ends were trimmed by 6 bases and 3 bases, with 5 bases remaining between them. The CDR3 spells CASRRDTGELFF. The CDR3 region has the DNA TGTGCCAGCAGGCGGGACACCGGGGAGCTGTTTTTT.

The chain couples TRBV30 to TRBJ2-1; TRBD2 aligns across 8 bases. In germline, CDR1 is GTSNPN, CDR2 SVGIG (reference sequence). V was clipped by 3 bases and J by 15 bases; unmatched bases: 10. This CDR3 spans 12 amino acids. The CDR3 loop reads CAWSLTGGPPFF. Written as DNA, the CDR3 is TGTGCCTGGAGCTTAACGGGAGGGCCTCCGTTCTTC.

The chain employs TRBV11-3 and TRBJ2-1; TRBD2 matches 14 bases. Germline-derived CDR1 and CDR2 are SGHNT and YENEEA. V lost 6 bases, J lost 10 bases, and 8 bases stayed unmatched. The CDR3 is 15 residues long. CDR3 DNA sequence: TGTGCCAGCAGTCCGGGACTAGCGGGAGTCGGAGAGCAGTTCTTC. This gives the protein CASSPGLAGVGEQFF.